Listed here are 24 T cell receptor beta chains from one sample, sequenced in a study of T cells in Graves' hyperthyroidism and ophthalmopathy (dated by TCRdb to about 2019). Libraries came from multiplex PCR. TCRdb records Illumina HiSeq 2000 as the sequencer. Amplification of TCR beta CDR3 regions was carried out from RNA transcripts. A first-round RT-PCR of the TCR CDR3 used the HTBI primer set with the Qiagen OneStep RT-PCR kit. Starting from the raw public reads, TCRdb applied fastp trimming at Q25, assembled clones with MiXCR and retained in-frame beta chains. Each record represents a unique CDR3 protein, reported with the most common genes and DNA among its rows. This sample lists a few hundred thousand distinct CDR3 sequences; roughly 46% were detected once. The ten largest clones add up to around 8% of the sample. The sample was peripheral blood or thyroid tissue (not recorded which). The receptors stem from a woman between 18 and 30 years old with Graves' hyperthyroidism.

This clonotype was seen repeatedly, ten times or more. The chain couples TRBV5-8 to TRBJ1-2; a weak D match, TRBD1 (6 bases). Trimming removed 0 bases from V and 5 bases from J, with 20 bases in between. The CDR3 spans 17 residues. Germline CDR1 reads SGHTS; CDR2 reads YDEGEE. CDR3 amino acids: CASSLGGVRGTEYGYTF. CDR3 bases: TGTGCCAGCAGCTTGGGGGGTGTTAGGGGGACGGAATATGGCTACACCTTC. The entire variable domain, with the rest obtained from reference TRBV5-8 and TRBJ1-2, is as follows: EAGVTQSPTHLIKTRGQQATLRCSPISGHTSVYWYQQALGLGLQFLLWYDEGEERNRGNFPPRFSGRQFPNYSSELNVNALELEDSALYLCASSLGGVRGTEYGYTFGSGTRLTVV.

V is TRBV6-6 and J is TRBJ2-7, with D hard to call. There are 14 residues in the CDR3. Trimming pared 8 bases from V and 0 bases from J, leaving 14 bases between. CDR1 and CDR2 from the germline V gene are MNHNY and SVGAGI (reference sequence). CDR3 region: CASAAASNSYEQYF. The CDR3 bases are TGTGCCAGCGCCGCCGCAAGCAACTCCTACGAGCAGTACTTC.

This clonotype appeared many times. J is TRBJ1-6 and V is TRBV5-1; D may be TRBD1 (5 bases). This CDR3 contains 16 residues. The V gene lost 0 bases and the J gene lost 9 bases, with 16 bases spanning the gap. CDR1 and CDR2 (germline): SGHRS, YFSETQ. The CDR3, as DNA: TGCGCCAGCAGCTTGGGGGACTGGGGGGATAGTTCACCCCTCCACTTT. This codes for CASSLGDWGDSSPLHF.

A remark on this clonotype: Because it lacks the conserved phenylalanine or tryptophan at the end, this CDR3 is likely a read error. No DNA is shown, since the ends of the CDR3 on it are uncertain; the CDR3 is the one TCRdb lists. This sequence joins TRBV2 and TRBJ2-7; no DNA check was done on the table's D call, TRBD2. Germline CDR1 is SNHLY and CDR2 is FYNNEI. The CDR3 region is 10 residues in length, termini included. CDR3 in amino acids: CASRTRGLAG.

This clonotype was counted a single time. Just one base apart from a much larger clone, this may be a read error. The chain's CDR3 is CAISITGTGTEQYF. DNA for the CDR3: TGTGCCATCAGTATCACCGGGACAGGAACCGAGCAGTACTTC. The chain has TRBV10-3 and TRBJ2-7, with 8 bases matching TRBD1. Germline CDR1 ENHRY, CDR2 SYGVKD. V shed 5 bases, J shed 6 bases, and the junction held 9 bases outside the gene matches. This CDR3 has 14 residues.

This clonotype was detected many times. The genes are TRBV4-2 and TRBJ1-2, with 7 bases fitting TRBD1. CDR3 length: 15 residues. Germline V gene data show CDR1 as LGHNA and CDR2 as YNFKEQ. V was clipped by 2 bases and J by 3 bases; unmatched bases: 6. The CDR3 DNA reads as TGTGCCAGCAGCCAACCGACAGGGCTGGACTATGGCTACACCTTC. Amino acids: CASSQPTGLDYGYTF.

Here the CDR3 reads CASSELPGLASNEQYF. In DNA form, the CDR3 reads TGTGCCAGCAGTGAACTACCGGGACTAGCGAGCAACGAGCAGTACTTC. The chain joins TRBV2 to TRBJ2-7; the match to TRBD2 covers 10 bases. This CDR3 is 16 amino acids long. Germline V gives CDR1 SNHLY, CDR2 FYNNEI. Germline trimming cut 2 bases from V and 5 bases from J; bases unmatched to any gene: 9.

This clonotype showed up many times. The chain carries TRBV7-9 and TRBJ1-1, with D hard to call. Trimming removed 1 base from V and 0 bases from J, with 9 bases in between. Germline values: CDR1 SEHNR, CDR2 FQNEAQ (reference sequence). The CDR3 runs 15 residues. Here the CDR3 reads CASSLVTGVNTEAFF. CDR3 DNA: TGTGCCAGCAGCTTAGTTACTGGGGTGAACACTGAAGCTTTCTTT.

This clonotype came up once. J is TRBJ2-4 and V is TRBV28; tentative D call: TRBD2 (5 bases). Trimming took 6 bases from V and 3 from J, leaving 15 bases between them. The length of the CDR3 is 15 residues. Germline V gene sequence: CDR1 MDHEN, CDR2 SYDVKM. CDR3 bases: TGTGCCAGCAGCTCCAACCCCGGACTCAAAAACATTCAGTACTTC. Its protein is CASSSNPGLKNIQYF.

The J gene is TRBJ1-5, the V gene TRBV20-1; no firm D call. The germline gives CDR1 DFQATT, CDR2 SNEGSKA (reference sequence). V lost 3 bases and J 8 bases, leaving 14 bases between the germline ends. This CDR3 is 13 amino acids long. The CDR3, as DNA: TGCAGTGCTAGCTCCGGGCCGTTGGAGCCCCAGCATTTT. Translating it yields CSASSGPLEPQHF.

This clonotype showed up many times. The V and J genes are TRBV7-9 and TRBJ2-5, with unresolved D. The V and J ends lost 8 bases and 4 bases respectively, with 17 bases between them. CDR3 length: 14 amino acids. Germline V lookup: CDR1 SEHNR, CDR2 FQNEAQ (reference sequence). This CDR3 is CASAPQDWGETQYF. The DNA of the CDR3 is TGTGCCAGCGCCCCACAAGACTGGGGAGAGACCCAGTACTTC.

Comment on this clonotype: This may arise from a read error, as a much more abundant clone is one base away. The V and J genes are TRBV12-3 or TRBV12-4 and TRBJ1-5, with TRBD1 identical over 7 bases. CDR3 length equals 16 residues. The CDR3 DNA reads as TGTGCTAGTGGTTCCAGGGGGGCGTCTGGCGATCAGCCCCAGCATTTT. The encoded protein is CASGSRGASGDQPQHF.

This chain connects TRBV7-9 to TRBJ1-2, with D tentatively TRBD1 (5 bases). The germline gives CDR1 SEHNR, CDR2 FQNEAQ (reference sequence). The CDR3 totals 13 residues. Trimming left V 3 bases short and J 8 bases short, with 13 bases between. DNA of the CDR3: TGTGCCAGCAGCTTTAGCAGAAGGGACGGCTACACCTTC. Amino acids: CASSFSRRDGYTF.

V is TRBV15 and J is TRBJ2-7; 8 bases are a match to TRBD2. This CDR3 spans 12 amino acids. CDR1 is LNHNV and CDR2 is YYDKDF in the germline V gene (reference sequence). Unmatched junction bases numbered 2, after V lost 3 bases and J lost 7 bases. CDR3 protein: CATSRSGGEQYF. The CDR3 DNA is TGTGCCACCAGCAGGTCGGGAGGGGAGCAGTACTTC.

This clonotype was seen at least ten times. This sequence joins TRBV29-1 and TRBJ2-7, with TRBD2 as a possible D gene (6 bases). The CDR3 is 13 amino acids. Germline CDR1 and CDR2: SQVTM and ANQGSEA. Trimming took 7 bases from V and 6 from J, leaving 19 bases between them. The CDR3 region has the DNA TGCAGCGCTGTAAGCAACGCCGGGGGCGAGCAGTACTTC. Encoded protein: CSAVSNAGGEQYF.

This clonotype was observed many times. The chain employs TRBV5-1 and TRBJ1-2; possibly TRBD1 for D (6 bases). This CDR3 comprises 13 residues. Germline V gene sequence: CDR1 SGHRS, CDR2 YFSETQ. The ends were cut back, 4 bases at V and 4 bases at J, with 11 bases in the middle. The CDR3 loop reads CASSNQGIYGYTF. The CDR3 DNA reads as TGCGCCAGCAGCAACCAGGGGATCTATGGCTACACCTTC.

CDR3 coding DNA: TGTGCCAGCAGCCAAACCCGCAACAGGGGAGAGCCCCAGCATTTT. This sequence encodes CASSQTRNRGEPQHF. The gene calls are TRBV3-1 and TRBJ1-5; 7 nucleotides align to TRBD1. This CDR3 is built from 15 residues. From germline, CDR1 is LGHDT and CDR2 YNNKEL (reference sequence). V shed 2 bases and J 8 bases; nucleotides not matched to a gene: 9.

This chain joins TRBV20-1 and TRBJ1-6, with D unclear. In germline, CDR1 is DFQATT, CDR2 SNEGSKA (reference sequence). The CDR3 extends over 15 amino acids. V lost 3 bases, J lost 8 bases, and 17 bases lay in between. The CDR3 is CSASIGAKLDSPLHF. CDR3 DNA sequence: TGCAGTGCTAGCATCGGCGCGAAATTGGATTCACCCCTCCACTTT.

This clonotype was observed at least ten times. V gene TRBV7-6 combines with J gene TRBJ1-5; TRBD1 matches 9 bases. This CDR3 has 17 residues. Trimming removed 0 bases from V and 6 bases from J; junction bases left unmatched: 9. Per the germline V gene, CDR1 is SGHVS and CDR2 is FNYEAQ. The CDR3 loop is CASSLASGTGKGQPQHF. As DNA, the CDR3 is TGTGCCAGCAGCTTAGCCTCCGGGACAGGGAAGGGTCAGCCCCAGCATTTT. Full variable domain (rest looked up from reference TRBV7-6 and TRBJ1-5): GAGVSQSPRYKVTKRGQDVALRCDPISGHVSLYWYRQALGQGPEFLTYFNYEAQQDKSGLPNDRFSAERPEGSISTLTIQRTEQRDSAMYRCASSLASGTGKGQPQHFGDGTRLSIL.

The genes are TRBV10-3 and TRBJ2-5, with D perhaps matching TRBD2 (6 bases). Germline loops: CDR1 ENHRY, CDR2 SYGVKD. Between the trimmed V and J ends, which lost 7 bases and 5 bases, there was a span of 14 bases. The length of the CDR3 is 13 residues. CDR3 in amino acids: CAITEGRSETQYF. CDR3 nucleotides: TGTGCCATCACCGAAGGGAGGTCGGAGACCCAGTACTTC.

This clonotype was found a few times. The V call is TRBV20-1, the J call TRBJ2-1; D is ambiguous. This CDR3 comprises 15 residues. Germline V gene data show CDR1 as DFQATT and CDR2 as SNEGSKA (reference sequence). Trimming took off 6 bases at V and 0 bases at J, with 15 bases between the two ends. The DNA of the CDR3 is TGCAGTGCCGCCCCCGGAGCGCTCTCCTACAATGAGCAGTTCTTC. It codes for CSAAPGALSYNEQFF.

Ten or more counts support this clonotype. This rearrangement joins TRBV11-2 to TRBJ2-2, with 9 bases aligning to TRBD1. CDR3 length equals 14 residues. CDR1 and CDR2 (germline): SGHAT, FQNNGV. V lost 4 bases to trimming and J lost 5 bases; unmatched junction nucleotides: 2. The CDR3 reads CASSWTGVTGELFF. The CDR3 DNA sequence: TGTGCCAGCAGCTGGACAGGGGTTACCGGGGAGCTGTTTTTT.

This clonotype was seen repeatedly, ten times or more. Here the CDR3 reads CASSLSDRFRSPLHF. As DNA, the CDR3 is TGTGCCAGCAGTTTATCGGACAGGTTTCGTTCACCCCTCCACTTT. The V gene is TRBV27, the J gene TRBJ1-6, with 7 bases matching TRBD1. The CDR3 consists of 15 residues. The V and J ends lost 0 bases and 9 bases, in that order; junction bases with no gene match: 5. Germline V CDR1 and CDR2: MNHEY, SMNVEV (reference sequence).

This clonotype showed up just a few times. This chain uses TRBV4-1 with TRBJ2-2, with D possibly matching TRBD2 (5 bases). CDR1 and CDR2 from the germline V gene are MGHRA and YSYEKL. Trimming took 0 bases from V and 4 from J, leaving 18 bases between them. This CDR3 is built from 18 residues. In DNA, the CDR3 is TGCGCCAGCAGCCAAGATCCAGGACTCCCGGATGGCACCGGGGAGCTGTTTTTT. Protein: CASSQDPGLPDGTGELFF.